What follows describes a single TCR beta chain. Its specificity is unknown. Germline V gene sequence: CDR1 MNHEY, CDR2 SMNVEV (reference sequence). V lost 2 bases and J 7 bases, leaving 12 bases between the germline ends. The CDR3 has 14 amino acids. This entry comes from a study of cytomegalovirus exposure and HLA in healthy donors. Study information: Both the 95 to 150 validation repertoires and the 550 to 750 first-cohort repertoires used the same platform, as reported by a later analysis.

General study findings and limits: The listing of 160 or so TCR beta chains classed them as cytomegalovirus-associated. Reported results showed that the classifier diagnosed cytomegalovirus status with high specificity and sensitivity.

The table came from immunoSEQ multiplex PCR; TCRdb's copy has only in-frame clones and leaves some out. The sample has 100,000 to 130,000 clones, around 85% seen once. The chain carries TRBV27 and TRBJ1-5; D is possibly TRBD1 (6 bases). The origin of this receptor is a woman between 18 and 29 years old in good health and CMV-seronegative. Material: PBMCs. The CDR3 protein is CASSLGGAYQPQHF. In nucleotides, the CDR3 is TGTGCCAGCAGTTTAGGGGGGGCTTACCAGCCCCAGCATTTT.